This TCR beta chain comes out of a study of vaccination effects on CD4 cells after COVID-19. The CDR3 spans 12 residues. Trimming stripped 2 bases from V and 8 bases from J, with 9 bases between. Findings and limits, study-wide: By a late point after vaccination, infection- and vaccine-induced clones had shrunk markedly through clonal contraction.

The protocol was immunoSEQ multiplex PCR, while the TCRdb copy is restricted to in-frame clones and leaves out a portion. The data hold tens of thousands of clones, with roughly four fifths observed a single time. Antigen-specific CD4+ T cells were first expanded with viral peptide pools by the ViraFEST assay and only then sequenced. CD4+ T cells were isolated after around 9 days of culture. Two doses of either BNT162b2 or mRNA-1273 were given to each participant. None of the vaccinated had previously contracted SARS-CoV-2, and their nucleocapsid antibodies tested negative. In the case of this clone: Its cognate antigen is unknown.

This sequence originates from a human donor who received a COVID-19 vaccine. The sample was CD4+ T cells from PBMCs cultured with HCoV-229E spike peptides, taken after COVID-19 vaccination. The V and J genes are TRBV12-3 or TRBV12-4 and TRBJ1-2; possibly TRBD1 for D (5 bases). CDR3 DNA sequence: TGTGCCAGCAGTTTATGGGGGGACGGCTACACCTTC. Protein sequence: CASSLWGDGYTF.